This entry describes one T cell receptor beta chain. The CDR3 has 15 amino acids. Germline-derived CDR1 and CDR2 are MGHRA and YSYEKL. Trimming took off 4 bases at V and 7 bases at J, with 17 bases between the two ends. Only in-frame clones appear in the TCRdb table, and some are missing; sequencing was by immunoSEQ multiplex PCR. This sample has 150,000 to 200,000 clones, with 78% found just once. The data derive from a study of blood T cell repertoires in COVID-19. Source material: peripheral blood. The V gene is TRBV4-1, the J gene TRBJ2-1; a weak D match, TRBD2 (6 bases). This clonotype was sampled from a woman of 80 years or more with acute or convalescent COVID-19. The CDR3 DNA reads as TGCGCCAGCAGCCCTCTATTCGCGGCGGGAAATGAGCAGTTCTTC. It yields the protein CASSPLFAAGNEQFF.